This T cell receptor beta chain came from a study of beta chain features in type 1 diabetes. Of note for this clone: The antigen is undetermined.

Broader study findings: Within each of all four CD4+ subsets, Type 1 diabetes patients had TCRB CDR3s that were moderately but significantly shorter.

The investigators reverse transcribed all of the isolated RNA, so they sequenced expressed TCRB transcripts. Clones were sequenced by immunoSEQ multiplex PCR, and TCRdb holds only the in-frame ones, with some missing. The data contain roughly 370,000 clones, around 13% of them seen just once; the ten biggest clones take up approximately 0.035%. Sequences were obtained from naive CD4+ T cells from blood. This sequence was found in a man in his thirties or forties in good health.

CDR3 residues: CASSTGTDEETQYF. Here the CDR3 DNA reads TGTGCCAGCAGCACCGGGACAGACGAAGAGACCCAGTACTTC. The chain carries TRBV11-3 and TRBJ2-5, with 7 bases fitting TRBD1. This CDR3 spans 14 amino acids. The ends lost 5 bases at V and 3 bases at J; junction bases unmatched: 6. Germline V gene sequence: CDR1 SGHNT, CDR2 YENEEA.